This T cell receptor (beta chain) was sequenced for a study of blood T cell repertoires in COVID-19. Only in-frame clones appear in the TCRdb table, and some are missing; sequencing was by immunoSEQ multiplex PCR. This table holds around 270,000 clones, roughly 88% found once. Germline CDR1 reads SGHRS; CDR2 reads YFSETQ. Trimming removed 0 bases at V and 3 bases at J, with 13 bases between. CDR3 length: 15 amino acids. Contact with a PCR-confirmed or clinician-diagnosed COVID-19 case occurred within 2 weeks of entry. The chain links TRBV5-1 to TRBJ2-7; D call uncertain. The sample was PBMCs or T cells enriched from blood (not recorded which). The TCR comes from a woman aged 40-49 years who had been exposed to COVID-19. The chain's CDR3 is CASSLGVNGRYEQYF. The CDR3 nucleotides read TGCGCCAGCAGCTTGGGGGTGAATGGGCGCTACGAGCAGTACTTC.